Below, 31 T cell receptor beta chains from the same sample are listed, as sequenced in a study of blood T cell repertoires in COVID-19. The repertoire was sequenced with immunoSEQ multiplex PCR; TCRdb's copy has only in-frame clones and lacks some. The sample holds over 250,000 clones, about 90% seen once. The sample comprised PBMCs or T cells enriched from blood (not recorded which). These receptors were taken from a woman aged 25 to 39 who had recovered from COVID-19.

The genes are TRBV23-1 and TRBJ1-4, with D unresolved. TRBV23-1 is classed as an ORF, of uncertain function. The CDR3 is 18 residues long. V shed 4 bases and J shed 11 bases, with 29 bases lying between them. The CDR3 DNA is TGCGCCAGCAGTCGAATCATCCCACCTCCCCGAGCCGCCGTGAAACTGTTTTTT. Translated: CASSRIIPPPRAAVKLFF.

The genes are TRBV28 and TRBJ1-4; D not resolved. Germline V CDR1 and CDR2: MDHEN, SYDVKM. The CDR3 spans 11 residues. V shed 8 bases and J shed 6 bases, with 7 bases lying between them. The chain's CDR3 is CASVQDEKLFF. In nucleotides, the CDR3 is TGTGCCAGCGTCCAGGATGAAAAACTGTTTTTT.

This clone has only one observation. V is TRBV27 and J is TRBJ1-6; D is perhaps TRBD1 (5 bases). V lost 0 bases and J lost 5, with 11 bases in between. The CDR3 loop spans 16 amino acids. Per germline, CDR1 MNHEY and CDR2 SMNVEV (reference sequence). The CDR3 loop reads CASSLSSGLNNSPLHF. CDR3 sequence (DNA): TGTGCCAGCAGTTTATCTTCGGGACTGAATAATTCACCCCTCCACTTT.

This clone was picked up one time. The rearrangement links TRBV7-9 to TRBJ1-1, with unresolved D. The V end lost 4 bases, the J end lost 7 bases, and 13 bases lay between the germline ends. The CDR3 has 13 amino acids. From germline, CDR1 is SEHNR and CDR2 FQNEAQ (reference sequence). As DNA, the CDR3 is TGTGCCAGCAGCTCCCCATTAGACATTGAAGCTTTCTTT. Translation gives CASSSPLDIEAFF. Complete variable domain (other parts from reference TRBV7-9 and TRBJ1-1): DTGVSQNPRHKITKRGQNVTFRCDPISEHNRLYWYRQTLGQGPEFLTYFQNEAQLEKSRLLSDRFSAERPKGSFSTLEIQRTEQGDSAMYLCASSSPLDIEAFFGQGTRLTVV.

This clone was seen only a few times. The chain links TRBV6-2 or TRBV6-3 to TRBJ2-3; 14 bases match TRBD2. The CDR3 totals 15 residues. Per the germline V gene, CDR1 is MNHEY and CDR2 is SVGEGT. V was clipped by 5 bases and J by 5 bases; unmatched bases: 3. CDR3 sequence: CASSRTSGGRDTQYF. The CDR3 nucleotides are TGTGCCAGCAGTCGGACTAGCGGGGGGAGAGATACGCAGTATTTT.

On this clone itself: Other DNA sequences in this specimen translate into the identical CDR3. The V call is TRBV4-2, the J call TRBJ2-5; TRBD2 matches at 10 bases. The CDR3 spans 15 residues. With V trimmed by 0 bases and J by 5 bases, 3 bases remained unmatched. CDR1 is LGHNA, CDR2 YNFKEQ, per germline. The CDR3, as DNA: TGTGCCAGCAGCCAAGATCTAGCGGGGGAGGAGACCCAGTACTTC. Its protein is CASSQDLAGEETQYF.

The chain joins TRBV5-1 to TRBJ2-5, with a weak D call TRBD2 (5 bases). CDR3 length: 15 residues. The ends were cut back, 4 bases at V and 4 bases at J, with 17 bases in the middle. Looked up from germline, CDR1 is SGHRS and CDR2 is YFSETQ. CDR3 nucleotide sequence: TGCGCCAGCAGCGATGCTTTTCGGGGTCCAGAGACCCAGTACTTC. It specifies CASSDAFRGPETQYF. Complete variable domain (other parts from reference TRBV5-1 and TRBJ2-5): KAGVTQTPRYLIKTRGQQVTLSCSPISGHRSVSWYQQTPGQGLQFLFEYFSETQRNKGNFPGRFSGRQFSNSRSEMNVSTLELGDSALYLCASSDAFRGPETQYFGPGTRLLVL.

The rearrangement links TRBV4-2 to TRBJ1-1; D possibly corresponds to TRBD1 (6 bases). V lost 5 bases, J lost 5 bases, and 18 bases lay in between. The CDR3 sequence is 15 residues long. Per the germline V gene, CDR1 is LGHNA and CDR2 is YNFKEQ. The CDR3 here is CASSGSYRVRTEAFF. For the CDR3, the DNA is TGTGCCAGCAGCGGAAGTTACAGGGTACGGACTGAAGCTTTCTTT.

The chain is built from TRBV14 and TRBJ2-1; TRBD2 matches at 7 bases. The CDR3 is 16 amino acids. Trimming at V came to 2 bases and at J to 4 bases, leaving 8 bases not matched to a gene. CDR1 and CDR2 from the germline V gene are SGHDN and FVKESK. The CDR3 coding sequence is TGTGCCAGCAGCCAACCCGCGGCGGGGGTGTACAATGAGCAGTTCTTC. It is translated as CASSQPAAGVYNEQFF.

CDR3 region: CASSLLGTGVNYGYTF. The CDR3 nucleotides are TGTGCCAGCAGTTTACTCGGGACAGGGGTTAACTATGGCTACACCTTC. The V and J genes are TRBV28 and TRBJ1-2, with 10 bases aligning to TRBD1. Germline V CDR1 and CDR2: MDHEN, SYDVKM. The trim removed 2 bases at V and 1 base at J, leaving 4 bases unmatched. CDR3 length equals 16 residues.

The V gene is TRBV10-2, the J gene TRBJ1-1; D remains unclear. Trimming stripped 2 bases from V and 1 base from J, with 8 bases between. The CDR3 has 14 amino acids. CDR1 WSHSY and CDR2 SAAADI come from the germline V gene. Here the CDR3 DNA reads TGCGCCAGCAGTGAGGCACAGCAGAACACTGAAGCTTTCTTT. Its translation: CASSEAQQNTEAFF.

The rearrangement joins TRBV5-1 to TRBJ2-7; a weak D match, TRBD1 (6 bases). The germline V gene has CDR1 SGHRS and CDR2 YFSETQ. The CDR3 has 19 amino acids. V lost 0 bases to trimming and J lost 2 bases, with 24 bases between them. The CDR3 coding sequence is TGCGCCAGCAGCTTGGGTTGGACAGACAAAAAGGGGAACACCTACGAGCAGTACTTC. This gives the protein CASSLGWTDKKGNTYEQYF.

This clone was found a few times. The rearrangement links TRBV2 to TRBJ1-1; no reliable D call. The CDR3 sequence is 11 residues long. V was cut by 6 bases and J by 2 bases, with 4 bases left in between. Germline-derived CDR1 and CDR2 are SNHLY and FYNNEI. DNA of the CDR3: TGTGCCAGCAGCAAAAACACTGAAGCTTTCTTT. This translates into CASSKNTEAFF.

A single count supports this clone. This sequence joins TRBV6-2 or TRBV6-3 and TRBJ2-7; a weak D match, TRBD1 (6 bases). Trimming shortened V by 4 bases and J by 7 bases, and 23 bases separated the two germline ends. CDR1 and CDR2 from the germline V gene are MNHEY and SVGEGT. The length of the CDR3 is 16 residues. CDR3 sequence reads: CASSLIRDTLFWEQYF. CDR3 coding DNA: TGTGCCAGCAGTTTAATACGGGACACGCTTTTCTGGGAGCAGTACTTC.

Comment on this clone: In the same sample, other DNA sequences code for this CDR3. The rearrangement uses TRBV7-9 and TRBJ2-7; D is uncertain. V lost 3 bases to trimming and J lost 2 bases, with 8 bases between them. Germline loops: CDR1 SEHNR, CDR2 FQNEAQ (reference sequence). This CDR3 has 13 amino acids. The CDR3 is CASSLDSPYEQYF. For the CDR3, the DNA is TGTGCCAGCAGCTTGGATAGCCCCTACGAGCAGTACTTC.

The V and J genes are TRBV7-9 and TRBJ2-5; the D gene is possibly TRBD2 (7 bases). V shed 5 bases and J shed 5 bases, with 15 bases lying between them. Germline CDR1 SEHNR, CDR2 FQNEAQ (reference sequence). The length of the CDR3 is 14 residues. CDR3 loop: CASSGRGAPETQYF. The CDR3 region has the DNA TGTGCCAGCAGCGGCCGGGGGGCCCCGGAGACCCAGTACTTC.

The chain recombines TRBV6-2 or TRBV6-3 with TRBJ1-2; weak D call: TRBD1 (6 bases). The germline V gene encodes CDR1 MNHEY and CDR2 SVGEGT. This CDR3 comprises 12 residues. Trimming took off 5 bases at V and 6 bases at J, with 10 bases between the two ends. The CDR3 DNA sequence: TGTGCCAGCAGTCGGGACACGCATGGCTACACCTTC. Protein product: CASSRDTHGYTF.

This chain joins TRBV6-6 and TRBJ1-5, with TRBD1 as a possible D gene (5 bases). Looked up from germline, CDR1 is MNHNY and CDR2 is SVGAGI (reference sequence). This CDR3 is built from 15 residues. V lost 2 bases to trimming and J lost 2 bases, with 10 bases between them. This chain's CDR3 is CASSYPGSGNQPQHF. CDR3 coding DNA: TGTGCCAGCAGTTACCCAGGGTCGGGCAATCAGCCCCAGCATTTT.

This clone was observed once. This chain joins TRBV7-6 and TRBJ1-2; 7 bases agree with TRBD1. The CDR3 spans 12 residues. V shed 4 bases, J shed 6 bases, and the junction held 2 bases outside the gene matches. In germline, CDR1 is SGHVS, CDR2 FNYEAQ. The CDR3 region has the DNA TGTGCCAGCAGCTCCGACAGGGATGGCTACACCTTC. This codes for CASSSDRDGYTF.

The CDR3 region is CATSDPEDRRNTQYF. The CDR3 coding sequence is TGTGCCACCAGTGATCCCGAAGACCGGAGAAATACGCAGTATTTT. The chain combines TRBV24-1 with TRBJ2-3, with D unclear. Trimming stripped 3 bases from V and 7 bases from J, with 16 bases between. The germline V gene encodes CDR1 KGHDR and CDR2 SFDVKD. The CDR3 runs 15 residues.

This chain links TRBV7-8 with TRBJ1-5; 7 positions match TRBD1. V dropped 4 bases and J dropped 7; count of bases not matched to a gene: 7. From germline, CDR1 is SGHVS and CDR2 FQNEAQ. The CDR3 loop spans 14 amino acids. CDR3 loop: CASSSRQGGQPQHF. The CDR3 DNA is TGTGCCAGCAGCTCGCGACAGGGTGGCCAGCCCCAGCATTTT.

Many counts were recorded for this clone. The genes are TRBV5-1 and TRBJ1-2; TRBD1 agrees at 11 bases. The CDR3 contains 16 residues. The trim removed 4 bases at V and 8 bases at J, leaving 13 bases unmatched. Germline V gene sequence: CDR1 SGHRS, CDR2 YFSETQ. CDR3 residues: CASSASPGQGVEGYTF. In DNA, the CDR3 is TGCGCCAGCAGCGCTTCACCGGGACAGGGGGTAGAGGGCTACACCTTC.

In the case of this clone: Within the sample, other DNA sequences also encode this same CDR3. This chain uses TRBV5-1 with TRBJ2-3; perhaps TRBD2 as D (6 bases). The CDR3 contains 15 residues. V was clipped by 4 bases and J by 2 bases, with 14 bases between them. The germline V gene has CDR1 SGHRS and CDR2 YFSETQ. The CDR3 DNA follows: TGCGCCAGCAGCCCCCTGGCGGGAATCACAGATACGCAGTATTTT. As protein: CASSPLAGITDTQYF.

The chain couples TRBV6-5 to TRBJ1-2; D possibly corresponds to TRBD1 (5 bases). Germline V gives CDR1 MNHEY, CDR2 SVGAGI. The V end was cut by 9 bases, the J end by 4 bases, with 15 bases between. This CDR3 is built from 13 residues. Here the CDR3 reads CASLRQGSYGYTF. The CDR3 DNA reads TGTGCCAGTCTACGTCAGGGATCCTATGGCTACACCTTC.

The genes are TRBV5-1 and TRBJ2-2; 8 bases fit TRBD1. The CDR3 is 14 amino acids. CDR1 is SGHRS and CDR2 is YFSETQ in the germline V gene. Trimming removed 3 bases from V and 7 bases from J; junction bases left unmatched: 5. CDR3 region: CASSSTGEYGELFF. The CDR3 nucleotides are TGCGCCAGCAGCTCGACAGGGGAATACGGGGAGCTGTTTTTT.

V and J are TRBV7-9 and TRBJ1-2, with a tentative D call TRBD1 (5 bases). This CDR3 region has 15 residues. CDR1 SEHNR and CDR2 FQNEAQ come from the germline V gene (reference sequence). V lost 5 bases and J 2 bases, leaving 15 bases between the germline ends. The CDR3 DNA sequence: TGTGCCAGCAGCCCCAAGTCAAGGGGCAACTATGGCTACACCTTC. This encodes CASSPKSRGNYGYTF.

V gene TRBV5-4 combines with J gene TRBJ2-2; 9 bases agree with TRBD2. CDR3 length: 16 residues. With 3 bases clipped from V and 1 base from J, the junction kept 4 bases outside the gene matches. Germline CDR1 is SGHNT and CDR2 is YYREEE (reference sequence). The CDR3 DNA reads TGTGCCAGCAGCTCACTTAGCGGGGGGAACACCGGGGAGCTGTTTTTT. Protein sequence: CASSSLSGGNTGELFF.

V and J are TRBV2 and TRBJ1-6; D is perhaps TRBD1 (5 bases). V dropped 4 bases and J dropped 6 bases, with 13 bases sitting between them. The CDR3 extends over 15 amino acids. Germline V lookup: CDR1 SNHLY, CDR2 FYNNEI. The CDR3, as DNA: TGTGCCAGCAGTGTGGGGGGTTTTCGTAATTCACCCCTCCACTTT. Translated: CASSVGGFRNSPLHF.

The rearrangement links TRBV29-1 to TRBJ1-2; 10 nucleotides align to TRBD1. The V segment lost 3 bases and the J segment 8 bases; nucleotides outside the gene matches: 3. The CDR3 is made up of 12 amino acids. The germline V gene has CDR1 SQVTM and CDR2 ANQGSEA. The CDR3 spells CSVDDRGLGYTF. The DNA for the CDR3 is TGCAGCGTTGACGACAGGGGGCTCGGCTACACCTTC.

This chain uses TRBV4-3 with TRBJ1-1, with D maybe TRBD1 (6 bases). The germline gives CDR1 LGHNA, CDR2 YSLEER. V was pared by 1 base and J by 12 bases, with 18 bases between. This CDR3 is 14 amino acids long. In DNA, the CDR3 is TGCGCCAGCAGCCAAGTTGCCGGATCACAGGGCACTTTCTTT. It specifies CASSQVAGSQGTFF.

CDR3 protein: CASSGMGTTEAFF. CDR3 sequence (DNA): TGTGCCAGCAGCGGGATGGGGACAACTGAAGCTTTCTTT. The chain carries TRBV6-5 and TRBJ1-1, with D possibly being TRBD1 (6 bases). V lost 6 bases to trimming and J lost 5 bases, with 13 bases between them. The CDR3 covers 13 residues. CDR1 and CDR2 (germline): MNHEY, SVGAGI.